This T cell receptor beta chain derives from a study of blood T cell repertoires in COVID-19 (dated by TCRdb to 2018 to 2020). Describing the broader study: Samples covering the acute and convalescent phases of COVID-19 were provided by collaborators in the United States, Italy and Spain. The material from the prospective study consisted of cDNA or gDNA derived from T cells, B-cell-depleted T cells, or PBMCs. Where available, HLA class I and class II types were obtained from metadata supplied by the sample provider rather than from assay-based typing. Nearly every sample came with metadata listing a de-identified subject ID, COVID-19 status, age in years and sex. A freely available public database, intended as a resource for researchers studying the immune response to SARS-CoV-2, is where the repertoires were released. The samples were drawn from two sources: the first 160 participants of the ongoing ImmuneRACE study, and 950 to 1,500 subjects contributed by 6 global collaborators. Deeply sampled blood TCRbeta repertoires from subjects exposed to, actively infected with, or recovered from COVID-19 were included in the dataset.

Paper-wide results and their limitations: The quantity of clinical and demographic metadata differed by source and by participant and was supplied without curation.

TCRbeta CDR3 regions were amplified from genomic DNA by means of the immunoSEQ Assay, a bias-controlled multiplex PCR. As for the original processing: Nucleated cell counts per sample were estimated from amplification of reference gene primers within the assay. Sequence reads were collapsed and filtered to measure the absolute abundance of every unique TCRbeta CDR3 rearrangement. For each sample, productive Simpson clonality was calculated as the square root of Simpson's diversity index over productive rearrangements. The source is immuneACCESS, and TCRdb retained only in-frame sequences with V and J called. Part of the clones is not carried over; for the studies checked, unresolved V genes explain less than half of this, and the remainder is unexplained. V, J and clone size are those of that table, while D and trimming were read from the DNA. The sample data list under 200,000 clones, and about 85% of these were observed just once. Around 5% of the sample comes from the top ten.

Whole blood was collected in K2EDTA tubes by collaborating institutions according to the institutions' own protocols. For TCRbeta analysis, collaborators shipped samples in one of three forms: frozen whole blood, isolated PBMCs, or DNA extracted from either of those sample types. The CDR3 holds 15 amino acids from the cysteine to the phenylalanine. Only CDR3 DNA is held: 45 bases, read in frame from base 1. V ends up 4 bases short and J 4 bases short, with an unmatched junction base count of 10. Looking up the germline V gene yields CDR1 SGDLS and CDR2 YYNGEE. Of note for this clone: The antigen it recognizes is unknown. No base qualities exist here, and no much larger clone lies one base off it.

The sequenced sample consisted of peripheral blood. The sequence links TRBV9 to TRBJ1-1, and 7 junction bases match TRBD1. This clonotype was sampled from a woman at least 80 years old with acute or convalescent COVID-19. The CDR3 here reads CASSFRQGGITEAFF. Here is the DNA: TGTGCCAGCAGCTTCCGACAGGGTGGCATCACTGAAGCTTTCTTT.